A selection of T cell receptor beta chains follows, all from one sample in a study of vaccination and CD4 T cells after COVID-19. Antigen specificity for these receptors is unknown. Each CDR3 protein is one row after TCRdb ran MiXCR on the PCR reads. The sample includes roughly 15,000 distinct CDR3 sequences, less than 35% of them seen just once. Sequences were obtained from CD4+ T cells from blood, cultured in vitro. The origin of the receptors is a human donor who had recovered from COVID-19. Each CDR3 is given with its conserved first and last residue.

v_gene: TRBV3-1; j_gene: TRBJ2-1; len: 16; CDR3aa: CASSPQPGTGPVEQFF
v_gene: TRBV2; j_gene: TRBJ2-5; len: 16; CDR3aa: CASSFRQGGIQETQYF
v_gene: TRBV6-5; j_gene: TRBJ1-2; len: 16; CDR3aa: CASSYLRTGGGYGYTF
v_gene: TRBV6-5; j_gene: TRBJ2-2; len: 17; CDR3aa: CASSYSGGARVTGELFF
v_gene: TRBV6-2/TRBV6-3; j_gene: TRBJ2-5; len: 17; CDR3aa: CASSRWTSGGFGETQYF
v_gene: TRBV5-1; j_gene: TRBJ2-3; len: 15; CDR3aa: CASNPGQPFTDTQYF
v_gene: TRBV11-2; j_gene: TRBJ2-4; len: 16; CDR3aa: CASSLTGARAKNIQYF
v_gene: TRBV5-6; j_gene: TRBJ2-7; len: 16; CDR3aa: CASSLAWGGGAHEQYF
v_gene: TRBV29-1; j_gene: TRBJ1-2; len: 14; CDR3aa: CSVEDGRMNYGYTF
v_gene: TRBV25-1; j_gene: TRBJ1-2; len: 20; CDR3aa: CASSTNPGQGVGASNYGYTF
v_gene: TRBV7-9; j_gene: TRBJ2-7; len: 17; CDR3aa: CASSLVRAPGQDYEQYF
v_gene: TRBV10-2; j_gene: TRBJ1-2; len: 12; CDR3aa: CASSAGGYGYTF
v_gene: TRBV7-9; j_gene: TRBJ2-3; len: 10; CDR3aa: CASSLDTQYF
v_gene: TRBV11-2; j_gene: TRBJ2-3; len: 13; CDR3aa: CASTPGKSDTQYF
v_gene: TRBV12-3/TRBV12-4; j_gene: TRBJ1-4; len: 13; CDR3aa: CASGGWTNEKLFF
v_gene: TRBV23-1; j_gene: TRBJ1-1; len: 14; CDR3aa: CASSQSTESAEAFF